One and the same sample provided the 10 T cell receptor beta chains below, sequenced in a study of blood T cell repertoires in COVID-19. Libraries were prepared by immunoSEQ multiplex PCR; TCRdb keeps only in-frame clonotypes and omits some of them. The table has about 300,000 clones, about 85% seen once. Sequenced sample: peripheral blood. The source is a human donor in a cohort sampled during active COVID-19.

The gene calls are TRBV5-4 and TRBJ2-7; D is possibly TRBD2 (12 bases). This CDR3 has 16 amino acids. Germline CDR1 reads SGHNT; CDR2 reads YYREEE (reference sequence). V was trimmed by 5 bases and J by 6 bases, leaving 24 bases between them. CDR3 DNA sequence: TGTGCCAGCAGGTGGACTAGCGGGGACAGGGGGGGCGAGCAGTACTTC. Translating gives CASRWTSGDRGGEQYF.

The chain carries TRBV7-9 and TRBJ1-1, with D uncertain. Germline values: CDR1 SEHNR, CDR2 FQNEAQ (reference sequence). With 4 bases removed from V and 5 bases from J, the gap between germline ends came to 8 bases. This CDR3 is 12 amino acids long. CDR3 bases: TGTGCCAGCAGCTCGTTCAGAACTGAAGCTTTCTTT. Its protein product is CASSSFRTEAFF.

The CDR3 loop is CASSITTEYEQYF. CDR3 bases: TGTGCCAGTAGTATTACCACAGAGTACGAGCAGTACTTC. The V and J genes are TRBV19 and TRBJ2-7, with D unresolved. Germline values: CDR1 LNHDA, CDR2 SQIVND (reference sequence). V lost 3 bases and J lost 4, with 10 bases in between. This CDR3 is 13 amino acids long. The variable domain in full, completed from reference TRBV19 and TRBJ2-7, reads DGGITQSPKYLFRKEGQNVTLSCEQNLNHDAMYWYRQDPGQGLRLIYYSQIVNDFQKGDIAEGYSVSREKKESFPLTVTSAQKNPTAFYLCASSITTEYEQYFGPGTRLTVT.

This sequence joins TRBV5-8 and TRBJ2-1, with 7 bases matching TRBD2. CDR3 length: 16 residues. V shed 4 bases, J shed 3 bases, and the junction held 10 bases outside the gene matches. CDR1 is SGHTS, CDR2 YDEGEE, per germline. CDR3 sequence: CASSPVLSGNYNEQFF. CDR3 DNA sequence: TGTGCCAGCAGCCCTGTTTTAAGCGGGAACTACAATGAGCAGTTCTTC.

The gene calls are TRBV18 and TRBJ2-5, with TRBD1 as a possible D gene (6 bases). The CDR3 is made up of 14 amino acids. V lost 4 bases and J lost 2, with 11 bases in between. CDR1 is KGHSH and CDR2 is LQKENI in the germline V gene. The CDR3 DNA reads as TGTGCCAGCTCACAAATGGGACAACAAGAGACCCAGTACTTC. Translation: CASSQMGQQETQYF.

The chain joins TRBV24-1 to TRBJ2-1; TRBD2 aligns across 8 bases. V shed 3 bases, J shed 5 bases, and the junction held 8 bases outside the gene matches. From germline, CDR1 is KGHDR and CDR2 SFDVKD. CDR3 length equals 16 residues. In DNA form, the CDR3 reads TGTGCCACCAGTGATCGAATAGCGGGACTTAACAATGAGCAGTTCTTC. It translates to CATSDRIAGLNNEQFF.

The CDR3 sequence is CAIRPGTGDHEQYF. The CDR3, as DNA: TGTGCCATTAGACCCGGGACAGGGGACCACGAGCAGTACTTC. The chain combines TRBV10-3 with TRBJ2-7, with 10 positions matching TRBD1. The CDR3 has 14 amino acids. Trimming removed 9 bases from V and 5 bases from J; junction bases left unmatched: 10. Germline-derived CDR1 and CDR2 are ENHRY and SYGVKD.

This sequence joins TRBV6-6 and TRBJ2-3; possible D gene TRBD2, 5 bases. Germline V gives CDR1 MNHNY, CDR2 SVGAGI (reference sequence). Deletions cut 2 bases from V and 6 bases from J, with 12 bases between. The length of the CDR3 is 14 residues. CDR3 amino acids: CASSYPGGQDTQYF. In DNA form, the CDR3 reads TGTGCCAGCAGTTACCCGGGCGGGCAGGATACGCAGTATTTT.

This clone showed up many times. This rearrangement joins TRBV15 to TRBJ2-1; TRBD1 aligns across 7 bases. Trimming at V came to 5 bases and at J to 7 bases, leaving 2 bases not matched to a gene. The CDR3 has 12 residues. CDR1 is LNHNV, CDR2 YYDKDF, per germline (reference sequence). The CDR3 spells CATSEQGNEQFF. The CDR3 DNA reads TGTGCCACCAGCGAACAGGGGAATGAGCAGTTCTTC.

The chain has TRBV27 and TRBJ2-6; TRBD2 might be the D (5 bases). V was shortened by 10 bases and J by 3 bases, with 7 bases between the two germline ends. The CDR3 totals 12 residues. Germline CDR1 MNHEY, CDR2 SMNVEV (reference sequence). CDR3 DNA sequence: TGTGCCACTGGACTTGGGGCCAACGTCCTGACTTTC. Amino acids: CATGLGANVLTF. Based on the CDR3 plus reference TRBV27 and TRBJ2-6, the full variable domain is EAQVTQNPRYLITVTGKKLTVTCSQNMNHEYMSWYRQDPGLGLRQIYYSMNVEVTDKGDVPEGYKVSRKEKRNFPLILESPSPNQTSLYFCATGLGANVLTFGAGSRLTVL.